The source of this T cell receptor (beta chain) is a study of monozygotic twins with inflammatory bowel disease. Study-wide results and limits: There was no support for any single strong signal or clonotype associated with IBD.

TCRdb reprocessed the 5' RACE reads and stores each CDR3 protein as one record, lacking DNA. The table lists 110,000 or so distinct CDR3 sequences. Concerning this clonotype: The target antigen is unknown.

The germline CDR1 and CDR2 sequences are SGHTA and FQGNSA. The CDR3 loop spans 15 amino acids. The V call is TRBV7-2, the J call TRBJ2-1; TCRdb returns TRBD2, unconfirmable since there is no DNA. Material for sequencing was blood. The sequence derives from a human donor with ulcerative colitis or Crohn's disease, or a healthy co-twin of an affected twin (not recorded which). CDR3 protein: CASSFNGLTYNEQFF.